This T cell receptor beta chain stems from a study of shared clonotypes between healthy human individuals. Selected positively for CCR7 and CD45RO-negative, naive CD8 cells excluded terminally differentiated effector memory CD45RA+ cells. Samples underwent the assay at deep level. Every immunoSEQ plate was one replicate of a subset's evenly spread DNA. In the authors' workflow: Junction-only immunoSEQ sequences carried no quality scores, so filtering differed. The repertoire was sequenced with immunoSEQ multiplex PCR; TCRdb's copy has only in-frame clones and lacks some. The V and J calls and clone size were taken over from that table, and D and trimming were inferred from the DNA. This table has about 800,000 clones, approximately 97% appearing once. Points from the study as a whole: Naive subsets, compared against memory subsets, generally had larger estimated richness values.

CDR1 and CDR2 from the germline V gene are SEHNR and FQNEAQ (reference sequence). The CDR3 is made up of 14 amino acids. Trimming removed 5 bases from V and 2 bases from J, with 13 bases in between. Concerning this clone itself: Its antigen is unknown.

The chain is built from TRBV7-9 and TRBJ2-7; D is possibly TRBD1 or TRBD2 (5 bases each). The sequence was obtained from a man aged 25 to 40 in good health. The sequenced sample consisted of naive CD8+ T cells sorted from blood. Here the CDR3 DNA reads TGTGCCAGCAGCCACCGGGACCTCGCCTACGAGCAGTACTTC. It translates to CASSHRDLAYEQYF.